The T cell receptor (beta chain) under discussion was sequenced for a study of response to subunit inactivated influenza vaccine (dated by TCRdb to 2016 to 2019). About the investigation overall: To follow how T cells responded to a trivalent subunit inactivated influenza vaccine, the researchers relied on deep quantitative profiling of the T cell receptor repertoire.

This clonotype came up many times. The antigen it recognizes is unknown. No clone much larger than this one lies a single base away; base qualities are absent. The CDR3 measures 13 amino acids from cysteine to phenylalanine. Only the CDR3 region is kept as DNA, spanning 39 bases read in frame from base 1. The germline V gene supplies CDR1 MGHRA and CDR2 YSYEKL. V drops 8 bases and J drops 0 bases, leaving 8 bases in between. Library prep was done by RT-PCR. Sequenced on an Illumina HiSeq 2500. In-frame beta chains were kept once TCRdb had trimmed the public reads at Q25 with fastp and called clones with MiXCR. Rows are combined by CDR3 protein, so each entry shows the most common genes and DNA. Within this sample are 700,000 to 800,000 distinct CDR3 sequences, with around a sixth of them counted one time only. Roughly a tenth of the sample is in the top ten clones. General conclusions and limits of the study: The authors proposed that each seasonal influenza vaccination may bring in only a limited number of new T cells.

The chain joins TRBV4-1 to TRBJ2-4, with no confidently assigned D gene. This TCR was sampled from a man aged 45-65 years who received an inactivated influenza vaccine. Donor details come from another sample of the same person, matched by shared clones. Specimen: PBMCs from blood, collected more than 4 days after vaccination. In nucleotides, the sequence is TGCGCCAGCGGACCAGGAGCCAAAAACATTCAGTACTTC. Its coded protein is CASGPGAKNIQYF.